This T cell receptor beta chain originates from a study of human T cells and chemical hapten exposure. Study-wide results and limits: The formation of large CDR3 similarity clusters by expanded TCRs significantly exceeded that of controls.

The library tagged individual cDNA molecules with unique molecular identifiers. TCRdb used MiXCR to reprocess the RACE reads, holding one entry per CDR3 protein. The table lists about 400,000 distinct CDR3 sequences, nearly 6.5% of them singletons. The CDR3 consists of 16 residues. The junction had 4 bases not matched to a gene; V was cut back by 0 bases and J by 2 bases. From germline, CDR1 is SGHRS and CDR2 YFSETQ. The time point is: patch test 2, 6 weeks after DPC sensitization. The treatment: therapeutic diphenylcyclopropenone sensitization with weekly scalp DPC. Extraction of total RNA was performed on unfractionated whole blood. This clonotype was counted between two and nine times. The antigen is not known.

The sequence came from a woman aged 18-30 years with alopecia areata. Some clones in this sample may be carry-over from other donors' samples. This specimen consisted of whole blood, obtained in connection with sensitization to the hapten diphenylcyclopropenone (DPC). V usage is TRBV5-1 and J usage is TRBJ2-3, with 9 bases that match TRBD2. The CDR3 nucleotides are TGCGCCAGCAGCTTGGAAGCGGGGGGCCCCACAGATACGCAGTATTTT. As protein: CASSLEAGGPTDTQYF.